The sequence of this TCR beta chain was determined in a study of vaccination effects on CD4 cells after COVID-19. Culture proceeded for 10 days, and CD4+ T cells were then isolated. Each participant was given two doses of one vaccine (BNT162b2 or mRNA-1273). Profiling relied on immunoSEQ multiplex PCR, and the TCRdb table lists in-frame clones only, not all of them. The repertoire consists of about 66,000 clones, with roughly 80% occurring once and the leading ten covering about 2.5%. Turning to this clone: Its target is not known.

Trimming cost V 1 base and J 4 bases, with 13 bases left between them. CDR1 SEHNR and CDR2 FQNEAQ come from the germline V gene (reference sequence). The CDR3 is 15 amino acids. The sample consisted of CD4+ T cells from PBMCs cultured without peptide, taken after COVID-19 vaccination. The chain links TRBV7-9 to TRBJ2-5, with D possibly being TRBD1 (5 bases). This TCR derives from a human donor who received a COVID-19 vaccine. The CDR3 DNA reads TGTGCCAGCAGCTTAGTCCGACAGAGTTTAGAGACCCAGTACTTC. Its protein is CASSLVRQSLETQYF.